This note documents a single T cell receptor beta chain sequence. This sample stems from a study of cytomegalovirus exposure and HLA in healthy donors. Researchers ran the PCR with 60 Vbeta and 13 Jbeta primers. Profiled with immunoSEQ multiplex PCR; TCRdb holds only in-frame clones, not every one. The table records under 150,000 clones, approximately 68% of them present only once. Input material: PBMCs. The TCR was taken from a man aged 55 to 70 in good health and CMV-seronegative.

The CDR3 region is CASSRYLLGNTEAFF. In DNA form, the CDR3 reads TGTGCCAGCAGTCGATATCTACTCGGGAACACTGAAGCTTTCTTT. The V call is TRBV6-5, the J call TRBJ1-1; the D is unclear. V dropped 5 bases and J dropped 1 base, with 14 bases sitting between them. Per germline, CDR1 MNHEY and CDR2 SVGAGI. The CDR3 covers 15 residues.